The clone carrying this T cell receptor (beta chain) was seen a few times. The antigen remains undetermined. The data were taken from a study of naive and memory T cell subsets. Study-level points and caveats: Clonotypes are single alpha or beta chains, not paired receptors. Between naive and memory subsets, TCR abundance power law exponents differed.

An equimolar mix of two oligonucleotides served as the beta constant-region primer for TRBC1 and TRBC2. Ligated cDNA was amplified by four rounds of PCR with nested alpha and beta constant-region primers and SP2. TCRdb processed the UMI-ligation and nested PCR reads anew with MiXCR; each CDR3 protein has one entry. The sample shows about 120,000 distinct CDR3 sequences, roughly 36% of them seen only once. Sequenced input: central memory CD4+ T cells from blood. This clonotype was obtained from a human donor in good health.

The CDR3 coding sequence is TGCAGTGCTAGCGGAACTAGCGGGGGGGTTGGAGAGACCCAGTACTTC. This translates into CSASGTSGGVGETQYF. V is TRBV20-1 and J is TRBJ2-5; 13 positions agree with TRBD2. This CDR3 has 16 residues. The V and J ends lost 3 bases and 4 bases, in that order; junction bases with no gene match: 8. Looked up from germline, CDR1 is DFQATT and CDR2 is SNEGSKA (reference sequence).